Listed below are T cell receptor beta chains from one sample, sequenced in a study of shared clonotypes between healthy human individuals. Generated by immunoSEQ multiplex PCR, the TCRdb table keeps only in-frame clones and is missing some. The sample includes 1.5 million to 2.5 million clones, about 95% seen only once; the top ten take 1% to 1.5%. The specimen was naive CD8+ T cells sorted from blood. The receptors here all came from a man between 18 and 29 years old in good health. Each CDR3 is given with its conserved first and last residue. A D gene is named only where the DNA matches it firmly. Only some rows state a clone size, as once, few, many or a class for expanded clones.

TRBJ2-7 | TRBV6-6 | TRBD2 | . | TGTGCCATCCACGCCGGCGGGGGCTACGAGCAGTACTTC | CAIHAGGGYEQYF
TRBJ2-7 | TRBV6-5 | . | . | TGTGCCAGCAGTTACGGGGCACTATACGAGCAGTACTTC | CASSYGALYEQYF
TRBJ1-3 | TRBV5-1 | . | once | TGCGCCAGCAGCGGGAGTTTGGCGGCTGGAAACACCATATATTTT | CASSGSLAAGNTIYF
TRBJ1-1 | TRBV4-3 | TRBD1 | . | TGCGCCAGCAGCCAAGATCTTGGCACAGGGGAGAACACTGAAGCTTTCTTT | CASSQDLGTGENTEAFF
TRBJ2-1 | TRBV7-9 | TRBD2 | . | TGTGCCAGCAGCTTTGGACTAGCGGGGTCCAATGAGCAGTTCTTC | CASSFGLAGSNEQFF
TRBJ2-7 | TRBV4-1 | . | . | TGCGCCAGCAGCCACTCGATACGGGGAGACTCCTACGAGCAGTACTTC | CASSHSIRGDSYEQYF
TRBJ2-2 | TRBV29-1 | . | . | TGCAGCGTTGAACTTACTAACGCCGGGGAGCTGTTTTTT | CSVELTNAGELFF
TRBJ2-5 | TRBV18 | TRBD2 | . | TGTGCCAGCTCAACCGGGACTAGCGGGGGAAGGGAGACCCAGTACTTC | CASSTGTSGGRETQYF
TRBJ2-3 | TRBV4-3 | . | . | TGCGCCAGCAGCCACGAGGGGGAAGTCACAGGGTTAAGTACAGATACGCAGTATTTT | CASSHEGEVTGLSTDTQYF
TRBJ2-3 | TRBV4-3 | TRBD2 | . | TGCGCCAGCAGCCCCGGACTAGCGAGCGATACGCAGTATTTT | CASSPGLASDTQYF
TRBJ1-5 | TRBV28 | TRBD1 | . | TGTGCCAGCAGTTCCGACAGGGAGGGCAAATATAGCAATCAGCCCCAGCATTTT | CASSSDREGKYSNQPQHF
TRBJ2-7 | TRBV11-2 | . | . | TGTGCCAGCACCGGGCCCCGGATCGACGAGCAGTACTTC | CASTGPRIDEQYF
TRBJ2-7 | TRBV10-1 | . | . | TGCGCCAGCAGTGAGTCGGGAGTCGAGCAGTACTTC | CASSESGVEQYF
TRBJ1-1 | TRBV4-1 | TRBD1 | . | TGCGCCAGCAGCGACCGGCAGGGGGGCACTGAAGCTTTCTTT | CASSDRQGGTEAFF
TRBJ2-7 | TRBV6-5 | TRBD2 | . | TGTGCCAGCAGTATAGCGGGAGGAGGATCCTACGAGCAGTACTTC | CASSIAGGGSYEQYF
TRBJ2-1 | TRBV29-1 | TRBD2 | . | TGCAGCCTTCGGGGGACTAGCCTTTACAATGAGCAGTTCTTC | CSLRGTSLYNEQFF
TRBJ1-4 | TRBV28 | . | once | TGTGCCAGCAGCCCAGACGAAAAACTGTTTTTT | CASSPDEKLFF
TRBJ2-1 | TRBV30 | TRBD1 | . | TGTGCCTGGAGTCCAGGGCGGGACAGGTACAATGAGCAGTTCTTC | CAWSPGRDRYNEQFF
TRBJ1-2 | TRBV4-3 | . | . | TGCGCCAGCAGCCAAGATAGAGGTTGGGACTATGGCTACACCTTC | CASSQDRGWDYGYTF
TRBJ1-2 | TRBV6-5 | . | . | TGTGCCAGCACCTGGGGGCCCCTGAGGGGCTACACCTTC | CASTWGPLRGYTF
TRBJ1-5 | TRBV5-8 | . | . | TGTGCCAGCAGCCACGGGGACTCAAATCAGCCCCAGCATTTT | CASSHGDSNQPQHF
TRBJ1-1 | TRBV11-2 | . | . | TGTGCCAGCAGGCATGGGCCAGGGGTATCGAACACTGAAGCTTTCTTT | CASRHGPGVSNTEAFF
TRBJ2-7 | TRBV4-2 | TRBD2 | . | TGTGCCAGCAGCCCCGCTGCCCCGAAGGGACTAGGGGCCTACGAGCAGTACTTC | CASSPAAPKGLGAYEQYF
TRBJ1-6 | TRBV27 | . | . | TGTGCCACGAGCTCCTATAATTCACCCCTCCACTTT | CATSSYNSPLHF